This T cell receptor (beta chain) was documented in a study of shared clonotypes between healthy human individuals. Study as a whole: CD4 naive and CD4 memory each took three plates per donor, while CD8 naive took two and CD8 memory one.

The ends were cut back, 3 bases at V and 0 bases at J, with 10 bases in the middle. Germline assignment: CDR1 SGHAT and CDR2 FQNNGV. The CDR3 is 15 amino acids. Some clones are missing from TCRdb's copy, which holds only in-frame ones; the method was immunoSEQ multiplex PCR. The sample contains about 1 million clones, more than 65% of which appear only once. This clone has a single count. Its antigen is unidentified. Notes on the study in general: Estimated clonotype richness was generally higher in naive than memory subsets. Among several donors, roughly 5% of naive CD4 clonotypes were found in common.

This clonotype was sampled from a man in his late teens or twenties in good health. Sequencing input: memory CD4+ T cells sorted from blood. Subset described: CD45RA-negative fraction. The V gene is TRBV11-2, the J gene TRBJ2-3, with D maybe TRBD1 (6 bases). CDR3 loop: CASSFRGSSTDTQYF. The CDR3 DNA reads TGTGCCAGCAGCTTTAGGGGGTCGAGCACAGATACGCAGTATTTT.